This T cell receptor beta chain was recovered during a study of T cells in Graves' hyperthyroidism and ophthalmopathy. Study at large: The blood sample was taken at first diagnosis, before treatment began.

CDR3 size: 16 residues. Germline lookup yields CDR1 SGHVS and CDR2 FQNEAQ. Trimming took off 5 bases at V and 8 bases at J, with 24 bases between the two ends. Patients with ophthalmopathy all had a Clinical Activity Score of at least 3, a NOSPECS grade of at least 4 and duration under 3 months. Patients with uncontrolled infections, other autoimmune diseases, pregnancy or lactation were excluded. Based on clinical symptoms, serum thyroxine and TRAb, thyroid ultrasound and orbital computed tomography, diagnoses were reached. What was amplified from RNA transcripts were TCR beta CDR3 regions. With the HTBI primer set, the TCR CDR3 went through a first round of RT-PCR. MiXCR was run by TCRdb on the multiplex PCR reads, yielding one entry per CDR3 protein. The sample shows hundreds of thousands of distinct CDR3 sequences, about 20% of them seen only once.

Material for sequencing was blood. The receptor's source is a man between 25 and 39 years old with Graves' ophthalmopathy. The chain recombines TRBV7-8 with TRBJ1-2, with D maybe TRBD1 (6 bases). As DNA, the CDR3 is TGTGCCAGCAGCCCCCCCGGGGACACCGTAAGGCAAGGCTACACCTTC. Amino acid sequence: CASSPPGDTVRQGYTF.